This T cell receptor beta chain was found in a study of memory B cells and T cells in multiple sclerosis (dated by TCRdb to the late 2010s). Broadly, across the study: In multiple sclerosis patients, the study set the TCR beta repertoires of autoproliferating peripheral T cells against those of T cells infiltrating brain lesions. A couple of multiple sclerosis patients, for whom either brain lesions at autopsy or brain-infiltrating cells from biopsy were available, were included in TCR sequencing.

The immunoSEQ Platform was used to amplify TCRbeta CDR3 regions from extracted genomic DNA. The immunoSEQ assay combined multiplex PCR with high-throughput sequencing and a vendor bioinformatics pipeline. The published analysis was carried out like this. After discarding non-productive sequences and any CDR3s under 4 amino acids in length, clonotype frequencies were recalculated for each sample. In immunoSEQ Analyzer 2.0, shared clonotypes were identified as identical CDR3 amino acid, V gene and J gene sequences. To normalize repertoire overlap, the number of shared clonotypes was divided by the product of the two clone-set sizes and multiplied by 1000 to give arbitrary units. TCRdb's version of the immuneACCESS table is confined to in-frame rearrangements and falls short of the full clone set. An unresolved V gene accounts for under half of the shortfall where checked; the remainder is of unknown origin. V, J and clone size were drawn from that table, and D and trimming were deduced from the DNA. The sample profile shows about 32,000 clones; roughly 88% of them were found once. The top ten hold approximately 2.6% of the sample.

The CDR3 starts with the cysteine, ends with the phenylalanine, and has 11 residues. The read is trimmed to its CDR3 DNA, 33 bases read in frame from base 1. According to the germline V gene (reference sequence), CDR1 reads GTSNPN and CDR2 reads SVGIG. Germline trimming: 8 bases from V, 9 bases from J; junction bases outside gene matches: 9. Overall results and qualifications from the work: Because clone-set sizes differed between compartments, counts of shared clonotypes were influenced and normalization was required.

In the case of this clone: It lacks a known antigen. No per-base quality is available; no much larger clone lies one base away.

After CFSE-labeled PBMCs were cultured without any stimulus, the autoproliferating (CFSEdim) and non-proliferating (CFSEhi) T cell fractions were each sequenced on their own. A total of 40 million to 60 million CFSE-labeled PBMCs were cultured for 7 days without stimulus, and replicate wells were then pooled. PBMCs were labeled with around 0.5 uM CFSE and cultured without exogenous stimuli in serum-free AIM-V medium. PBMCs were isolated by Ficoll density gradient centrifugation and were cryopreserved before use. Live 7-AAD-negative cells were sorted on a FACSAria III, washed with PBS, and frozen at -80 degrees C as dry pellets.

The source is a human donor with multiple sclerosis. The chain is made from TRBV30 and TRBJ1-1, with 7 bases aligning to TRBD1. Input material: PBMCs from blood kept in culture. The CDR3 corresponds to CAGEGAFKAFF. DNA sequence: TGTGCCGGGGAGGGGGCGTTCAAAGCTTTCTTT.